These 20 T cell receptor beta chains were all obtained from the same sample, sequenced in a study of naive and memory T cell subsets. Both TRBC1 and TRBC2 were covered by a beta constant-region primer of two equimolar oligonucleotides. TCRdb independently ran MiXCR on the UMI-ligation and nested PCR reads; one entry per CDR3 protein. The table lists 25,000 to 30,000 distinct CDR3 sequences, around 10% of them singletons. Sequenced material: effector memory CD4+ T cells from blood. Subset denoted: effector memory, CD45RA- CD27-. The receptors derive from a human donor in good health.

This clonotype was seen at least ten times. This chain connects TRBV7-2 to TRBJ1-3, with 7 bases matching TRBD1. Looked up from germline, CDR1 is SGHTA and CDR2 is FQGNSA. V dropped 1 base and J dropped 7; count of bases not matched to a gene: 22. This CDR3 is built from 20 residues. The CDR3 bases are TGTGCCAGCAGCTTAGTAGTCGACAGGGCCAGGTACAACAGGAAGAACACCATATATTTT. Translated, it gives CASSLVVDRARYNRKNTIYF.

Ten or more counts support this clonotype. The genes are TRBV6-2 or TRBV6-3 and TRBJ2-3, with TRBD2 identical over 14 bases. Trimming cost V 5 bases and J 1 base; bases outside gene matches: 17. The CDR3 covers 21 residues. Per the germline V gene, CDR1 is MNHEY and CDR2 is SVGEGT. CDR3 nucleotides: TGTGCCAGCAGTAAGCATCCGGGACTAGCGGGAGATTCGGTTGGCACAGATACGCAGTATTTT. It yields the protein CASSKHPGLAGDSVGTDTQYF.

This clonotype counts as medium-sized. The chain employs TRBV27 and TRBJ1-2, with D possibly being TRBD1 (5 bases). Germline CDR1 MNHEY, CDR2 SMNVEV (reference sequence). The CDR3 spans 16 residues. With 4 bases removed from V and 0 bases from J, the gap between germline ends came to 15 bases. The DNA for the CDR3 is TGTGCCAGCAGTTCCCGACCAGGGTCAGCTAACTATGGCTACACCTTC. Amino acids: CASSSRPGSANYGYTF.

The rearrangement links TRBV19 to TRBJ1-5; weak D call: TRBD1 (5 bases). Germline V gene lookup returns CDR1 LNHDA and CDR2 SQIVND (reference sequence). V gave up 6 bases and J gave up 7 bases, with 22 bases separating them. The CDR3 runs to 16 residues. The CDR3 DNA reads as TGTGCCAGTAGGTTAGGAGGGGAGGGGTTCGGGCAGCCCCAGCATTTT. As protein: CASRLGGEGFGQPQHF.

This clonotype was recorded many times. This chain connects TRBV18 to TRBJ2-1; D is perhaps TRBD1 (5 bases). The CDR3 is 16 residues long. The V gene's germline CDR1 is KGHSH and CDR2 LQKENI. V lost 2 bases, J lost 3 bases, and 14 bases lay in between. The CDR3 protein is CASSPVPGWNYNEQFF. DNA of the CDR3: TGTGCCAGCTCACCAGTACCAGGGTGGAACTACAATGAGCAGTTCTTC. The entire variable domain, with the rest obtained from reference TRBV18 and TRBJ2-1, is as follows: NAGVMQNPRHLVRRRGQEARLRCSPMKGHSHVYWYRQLPEEGLKFMVYLQKENIIDESGMPKERFSAEFPKEGPSILRIQQVVRGDSAAYFCASSPVPGWNYNEQFFGPGTRLTVL.

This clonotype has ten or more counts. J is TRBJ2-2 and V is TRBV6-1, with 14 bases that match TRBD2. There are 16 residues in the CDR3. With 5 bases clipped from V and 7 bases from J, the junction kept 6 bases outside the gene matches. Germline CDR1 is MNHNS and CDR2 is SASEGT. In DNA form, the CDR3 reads TGTGCCAGCAGTTTCGGACTAGCGGGGGGTGTCGGGGAGCTGTTTTTT. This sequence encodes CASSFGLAGGVGELFF.

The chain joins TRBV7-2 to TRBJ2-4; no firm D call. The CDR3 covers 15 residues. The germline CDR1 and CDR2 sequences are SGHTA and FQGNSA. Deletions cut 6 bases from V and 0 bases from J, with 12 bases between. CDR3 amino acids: CASSYAVLAKNIQYF. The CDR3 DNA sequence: TGTGCCAGCAGTTACGCCGTTCTAGCCAAAAACATTCAGTACTTC.

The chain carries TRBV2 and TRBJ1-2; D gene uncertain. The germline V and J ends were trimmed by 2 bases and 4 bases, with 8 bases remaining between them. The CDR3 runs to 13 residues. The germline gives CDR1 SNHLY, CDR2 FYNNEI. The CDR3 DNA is TGTGCCAGCAGTGAACGACAAGTCTATGGCTACACCTTC. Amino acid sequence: CASSERQVYGYTF.

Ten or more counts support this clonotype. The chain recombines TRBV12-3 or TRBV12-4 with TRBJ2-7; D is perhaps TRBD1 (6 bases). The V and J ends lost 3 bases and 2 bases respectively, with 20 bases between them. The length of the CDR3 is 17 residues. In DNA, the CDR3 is TGTGCCAGCAGTTTCGTAGGGTATTCGGGACAAACCTACGAGCAGTACTTC. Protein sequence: CASSFVGYSGQTYEQYF.

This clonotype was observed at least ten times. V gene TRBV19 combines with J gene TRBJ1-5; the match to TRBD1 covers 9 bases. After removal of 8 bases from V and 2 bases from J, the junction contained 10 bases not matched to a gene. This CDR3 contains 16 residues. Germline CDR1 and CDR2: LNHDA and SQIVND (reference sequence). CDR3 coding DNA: TGTGCCAGTGGGGGACAGGGTATAAACGGCAATCAGCCCCAGCATTTT. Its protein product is CASGGQGINGNQPQHF. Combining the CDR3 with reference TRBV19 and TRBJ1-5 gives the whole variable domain DGGITQSPKYLFRKEGQNVTLSCEQNLNHDAMYWYRQDPGQGLRLIYYSQIVNDFQKGDIAEGYSVSREKKESFPLTVTSAQKNPTAFYLCASGGQGINGNQPQHFGDGTRLSIL.

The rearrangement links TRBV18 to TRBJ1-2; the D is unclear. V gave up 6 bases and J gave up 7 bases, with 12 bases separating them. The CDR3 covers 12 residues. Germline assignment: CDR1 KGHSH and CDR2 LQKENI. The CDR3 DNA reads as TGTGCCAGCTCCCTCAACGGGGTTGGCTACACCTTC. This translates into CASSLNGVGYTF.

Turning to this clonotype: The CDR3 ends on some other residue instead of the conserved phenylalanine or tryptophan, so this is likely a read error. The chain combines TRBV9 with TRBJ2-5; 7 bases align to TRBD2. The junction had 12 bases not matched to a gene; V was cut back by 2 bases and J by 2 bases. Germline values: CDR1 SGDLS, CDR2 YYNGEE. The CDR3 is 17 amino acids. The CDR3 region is CASSVRGTASSQETQYL. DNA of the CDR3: TGTGCCAGCAGCGTGCGGGGGACTGCCTCCTCACAAGAGACCCAGTACCTC.

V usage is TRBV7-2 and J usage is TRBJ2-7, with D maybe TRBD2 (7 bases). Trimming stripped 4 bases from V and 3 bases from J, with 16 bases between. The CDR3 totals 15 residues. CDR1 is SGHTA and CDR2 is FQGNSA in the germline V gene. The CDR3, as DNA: TGTGCCAGCAGCTCCACAAAAGGGGGGGGCTACGAGCAGTACTTC. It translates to CASSSTKGGGYEQYF.

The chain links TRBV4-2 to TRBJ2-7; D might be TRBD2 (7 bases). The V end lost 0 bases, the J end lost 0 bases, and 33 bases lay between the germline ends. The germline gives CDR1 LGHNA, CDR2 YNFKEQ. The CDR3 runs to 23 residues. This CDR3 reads CASSQDLRGRHRGEGKGSYEQYF. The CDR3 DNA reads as TGTGCCAGCAGCCAAGATCTGCGGGGGCGGCATAGGGGAGAAGGGAAGGGCTCCTACGAGCAGTACTTC.

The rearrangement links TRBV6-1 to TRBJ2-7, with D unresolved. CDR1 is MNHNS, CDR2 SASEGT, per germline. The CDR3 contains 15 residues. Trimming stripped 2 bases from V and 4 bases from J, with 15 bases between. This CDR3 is CASSEMPGSVYEQYF. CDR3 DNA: TGTGCCAGCAGTGAAATGCCAGGCAGTGTGTACGAGCAGTACTTC.

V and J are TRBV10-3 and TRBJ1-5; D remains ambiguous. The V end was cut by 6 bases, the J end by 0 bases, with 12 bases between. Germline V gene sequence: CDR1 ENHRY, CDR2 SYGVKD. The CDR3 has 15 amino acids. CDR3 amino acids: CAIREGTYSNQPQHF. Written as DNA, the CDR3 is TGTGCCATCAGGGAGGGAACCTATAGCAATCAGCCCCAGCATTTT.

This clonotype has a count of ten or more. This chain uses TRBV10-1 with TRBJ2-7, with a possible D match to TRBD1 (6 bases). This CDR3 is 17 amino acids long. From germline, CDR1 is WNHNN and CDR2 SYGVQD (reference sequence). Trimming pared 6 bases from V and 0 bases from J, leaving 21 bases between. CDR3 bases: TGCGCCAGCAGGACGCTTGAGATACAGGGTCTCTCCTACGAGCAGTACTTC. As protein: CASRTLEIQGLSYEQYF.

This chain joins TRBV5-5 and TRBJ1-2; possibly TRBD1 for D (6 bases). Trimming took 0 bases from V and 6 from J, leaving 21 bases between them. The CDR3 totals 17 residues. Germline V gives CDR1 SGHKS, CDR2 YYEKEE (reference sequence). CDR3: CASSLAPRTGFLDGYTF. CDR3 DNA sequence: TGTGCCAGCAGCTTGGCCCCCCGAACAGGGTTTCTCGATGGCTACACCTTC.

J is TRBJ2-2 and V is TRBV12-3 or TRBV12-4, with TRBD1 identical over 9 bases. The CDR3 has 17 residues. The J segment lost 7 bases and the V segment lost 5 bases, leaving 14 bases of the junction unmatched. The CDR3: CASSPDGTGFGHGELFF. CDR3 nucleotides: TGTGCCAGCAGTCCGGACGGGACAGGGTTCGGGCACGGGGAGCTGTTTTTT.

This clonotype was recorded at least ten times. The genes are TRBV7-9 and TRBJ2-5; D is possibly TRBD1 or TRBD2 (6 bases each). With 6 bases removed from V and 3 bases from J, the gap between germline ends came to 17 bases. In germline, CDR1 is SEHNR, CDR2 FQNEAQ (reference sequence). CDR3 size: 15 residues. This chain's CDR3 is CASRLFGGPKETQYF. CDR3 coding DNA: TGTGCCAGCAGACTTTTCGGGGGCCCAAAAGAGACCCAGTACTTC.